This paragraph reports one T cell receptor beta chain. The antigen is undetermined. Assay used: immunoSEQ multiplex PCR; TCRdb lists only in-frame clones, some missing. The sample has about 40,000 clones, about 79% seen once. This CDR3 is 15 amino acids long. Trimming removed 7 bases at V and 0 bases at J, with 13 bases between. Germline V lookup: CDR1 MNHEY, CDR2 SVGAGI. This sample is part of a study of OX40 agonist ivuxolimab in advanced cancers. On the study more broadly: The drug used for patients, ivuxolimab, was an agonistic anti-OX40 (CD134) antibody. Earlier anti-PD-1, anti-PD-L1 or anti-CTLA-4 therapy was permitted; around 40% had received some.

Overall study findings and caveats: The mean number of expanded clones was higher in CD8+ T cells than in CD4+. Dose levels from 0.1 to 3.0 mg/kg saw CD4+ and CD8+ blood T cells expand clonally by week 6.

The sample here was CD4+ or CD8+ T cells sorted from blood, taken in a trial of the OX40 agonist ivuxolimab. The sequence derives from an adult with an advanced solid tumor such as melanoma, head and neck, liver or kidney cancer. V gene TRBV6-5 combines with J gene TRBJ1-3; no firm D call. The DNA for the CDR3 is TGTGCCAGCACCCCTTGGGCTTTCTCTGGAAACACCATATATTTT. Translated, it gives CASTPWAFSGNTIYF.